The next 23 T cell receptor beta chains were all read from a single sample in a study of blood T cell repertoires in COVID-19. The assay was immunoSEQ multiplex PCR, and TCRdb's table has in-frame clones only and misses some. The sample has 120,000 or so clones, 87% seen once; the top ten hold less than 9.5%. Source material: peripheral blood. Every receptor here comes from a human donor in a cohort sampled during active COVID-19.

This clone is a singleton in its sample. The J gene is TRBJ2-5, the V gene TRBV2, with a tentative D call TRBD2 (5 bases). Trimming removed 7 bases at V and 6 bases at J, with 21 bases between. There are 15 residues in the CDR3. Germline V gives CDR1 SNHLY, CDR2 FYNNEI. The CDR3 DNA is TGTGCCAGCATCGAGGGTAGTAGGGCGGCGAAGACCCAGTACTTC. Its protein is CASIEGSRAAKTQYF.

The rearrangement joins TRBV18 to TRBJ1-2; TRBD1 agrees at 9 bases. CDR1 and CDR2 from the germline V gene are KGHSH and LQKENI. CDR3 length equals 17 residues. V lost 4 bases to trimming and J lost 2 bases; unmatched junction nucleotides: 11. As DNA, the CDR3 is TGTGCCAGCTCACATGGGACAGGGACGGACTTCAACTATGGCTACACCTTC. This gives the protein CASSHGTGTDFNYGYTF.

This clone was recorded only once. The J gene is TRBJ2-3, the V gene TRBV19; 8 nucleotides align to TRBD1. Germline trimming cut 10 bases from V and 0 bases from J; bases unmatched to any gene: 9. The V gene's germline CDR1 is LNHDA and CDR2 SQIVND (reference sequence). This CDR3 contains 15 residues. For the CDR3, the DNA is TGTGCCACAAAACGACAGGGGCCTAGCACAGATACGCAGTATTTT. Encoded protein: CATKRQGPSTDTQYF.

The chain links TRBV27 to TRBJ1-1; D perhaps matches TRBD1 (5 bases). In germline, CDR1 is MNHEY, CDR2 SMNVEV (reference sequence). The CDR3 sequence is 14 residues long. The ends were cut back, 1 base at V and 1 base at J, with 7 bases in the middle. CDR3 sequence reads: CASSLWGGNTEAFF. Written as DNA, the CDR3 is TGTGCCAGCAGTTTATGGGGGGGGAACACTGAAGCTTTCTTT.

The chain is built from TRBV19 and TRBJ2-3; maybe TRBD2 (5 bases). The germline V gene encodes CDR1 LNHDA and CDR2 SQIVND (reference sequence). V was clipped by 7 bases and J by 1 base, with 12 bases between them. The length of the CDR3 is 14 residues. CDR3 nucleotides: TGTGCCAGTAATTCGGGCGGGCGCACAGATACGCAGTATTTT. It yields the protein CASNSGGRTDTQYF.

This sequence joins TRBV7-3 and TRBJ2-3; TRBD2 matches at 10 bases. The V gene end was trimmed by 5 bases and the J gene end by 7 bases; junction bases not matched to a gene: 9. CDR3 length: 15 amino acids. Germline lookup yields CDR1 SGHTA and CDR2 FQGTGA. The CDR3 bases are TGTGCCAGCAGCCAAACAGCGGGGGGGCCGAATACGCAGTATTTT. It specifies CASSQTAGGPNTQYF.

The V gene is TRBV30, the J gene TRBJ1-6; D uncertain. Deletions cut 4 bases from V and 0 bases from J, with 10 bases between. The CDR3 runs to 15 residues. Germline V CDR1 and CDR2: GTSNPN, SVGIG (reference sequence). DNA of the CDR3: TGTGCCTGGAAGGGAGGGAGCTCCTATAATTCACCCCTCCACTTT. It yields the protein CAWKGGSSYNSPLHF.

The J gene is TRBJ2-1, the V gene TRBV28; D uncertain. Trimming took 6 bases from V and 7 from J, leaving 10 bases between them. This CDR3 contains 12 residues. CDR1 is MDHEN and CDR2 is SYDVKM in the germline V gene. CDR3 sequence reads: CASRLSKNEQFF. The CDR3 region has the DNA TGTGCCAGCAGGCTAAGTAAGAATGAGCAGTTCTTC. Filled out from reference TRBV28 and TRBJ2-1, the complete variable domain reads DVKVTQSSRYLVKRTGEKVFLECVQDMDHENMFWYRQDPGLGLRLIYFSYDVKMKEKGDIPEGYSVSREKKERFSLILESASTNQTSMYLCASRLSKNEQFFGPGTRLTVL.

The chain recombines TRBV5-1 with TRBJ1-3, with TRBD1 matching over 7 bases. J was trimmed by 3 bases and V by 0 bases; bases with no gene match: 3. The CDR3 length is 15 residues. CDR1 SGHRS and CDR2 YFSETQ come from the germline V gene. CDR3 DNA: TGCGCCAGCAGCTTGGGAGGGACAGATGGAAACACCATATATTTT. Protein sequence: CASSLGGTDGNTIYF.

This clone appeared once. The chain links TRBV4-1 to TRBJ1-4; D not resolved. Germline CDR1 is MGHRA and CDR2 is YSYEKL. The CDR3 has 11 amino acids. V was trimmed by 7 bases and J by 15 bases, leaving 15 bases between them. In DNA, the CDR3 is TGCGCCAGCACTCCTTGGATGGAGGTGTTTTTT. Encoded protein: CASTPWMEVFF.

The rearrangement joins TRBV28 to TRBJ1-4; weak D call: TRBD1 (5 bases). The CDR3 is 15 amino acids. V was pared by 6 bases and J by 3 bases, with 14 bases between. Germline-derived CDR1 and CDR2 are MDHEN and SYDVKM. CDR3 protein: CASSPPGGANEKLFF. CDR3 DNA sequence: TGTGCCAGCAGCCCCCCGGGGGGAGCTAATGAAAAACTGTTTTTT.

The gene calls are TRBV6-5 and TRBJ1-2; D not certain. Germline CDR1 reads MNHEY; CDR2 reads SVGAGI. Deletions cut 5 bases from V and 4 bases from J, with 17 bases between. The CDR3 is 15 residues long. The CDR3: CASSQPGAPFYGYTF. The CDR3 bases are TGTGCCAGCAGTCAGCCGGGAGCCCCATTCTATGGCTACACCTTC.

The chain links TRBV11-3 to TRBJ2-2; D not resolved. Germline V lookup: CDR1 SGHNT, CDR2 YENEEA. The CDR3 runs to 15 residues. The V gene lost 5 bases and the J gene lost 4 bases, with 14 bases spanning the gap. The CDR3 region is CASSRVAASTGELFF. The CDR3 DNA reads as TGTGCCAGCAGCCGGGTTGCAGCGAGCACCGGGGAGCTGTTTTTT.

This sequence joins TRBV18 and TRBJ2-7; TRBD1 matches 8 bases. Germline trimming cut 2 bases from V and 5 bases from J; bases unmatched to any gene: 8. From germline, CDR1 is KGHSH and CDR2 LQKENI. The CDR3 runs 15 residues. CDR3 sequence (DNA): TGTGCCAGCTCACCAGAAACAGGGGGAATGAACGAGCAGTACTTC. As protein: CASSPETGGMNEQYF.

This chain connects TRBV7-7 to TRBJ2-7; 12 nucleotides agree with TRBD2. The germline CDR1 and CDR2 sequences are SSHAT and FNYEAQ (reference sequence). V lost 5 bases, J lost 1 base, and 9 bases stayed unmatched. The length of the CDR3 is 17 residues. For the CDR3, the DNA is TGTGCCAGCAGCCCAGGGTCCGGACTAGCGGGGTCCTACGAGCAGTACTTC. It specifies CASSPGSGLAGSYEQYF.

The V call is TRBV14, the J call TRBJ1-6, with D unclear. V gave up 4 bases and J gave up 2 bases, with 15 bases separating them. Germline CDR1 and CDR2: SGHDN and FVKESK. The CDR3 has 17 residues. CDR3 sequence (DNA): TGTGCCAGCAGCCCCGACCCGGGATTTCCCTATAATTCACCCCTCCACTTT. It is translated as CASSPDPGFPYNSPLHF.

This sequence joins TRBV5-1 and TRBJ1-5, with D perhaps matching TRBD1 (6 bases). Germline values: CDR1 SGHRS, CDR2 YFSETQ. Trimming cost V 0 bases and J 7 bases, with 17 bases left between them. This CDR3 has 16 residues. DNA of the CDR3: TGCGCCAGCAGCTTGGGGGCCCCAGGGGTGGACCAGCCCCAGCATTTT. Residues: CASSLGAPGVDQPQHF.

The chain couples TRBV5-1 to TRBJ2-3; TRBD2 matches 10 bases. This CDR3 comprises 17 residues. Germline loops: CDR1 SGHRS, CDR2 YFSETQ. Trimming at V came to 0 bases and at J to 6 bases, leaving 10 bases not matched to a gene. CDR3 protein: CASSLVPSGGNRDTQYF. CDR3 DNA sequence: TGCGCCAGCAGCTTGGTTCCTAGCGGGGGTAATAGGGATACGCAGTATTTT.

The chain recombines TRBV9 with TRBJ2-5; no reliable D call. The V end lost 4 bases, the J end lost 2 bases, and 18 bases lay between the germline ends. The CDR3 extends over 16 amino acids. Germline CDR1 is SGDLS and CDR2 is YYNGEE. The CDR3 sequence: CASSHDIGFGQETQYF. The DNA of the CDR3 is TGTGCCAGCAGCCACGACATCGGCTTTGGGCAAGAGACCCAGTACTTC. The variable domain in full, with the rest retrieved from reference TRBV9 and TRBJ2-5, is DSGVTQTPKHLITATGQRVTLRCSPRSGDLSVYWYQQSLDQGLQFLIQYYNGEERAKGNILERFSAQQFPDLHSELNLSSLELGDSALYFCASSHDIGFGQETQYFGPGTRLLVL.

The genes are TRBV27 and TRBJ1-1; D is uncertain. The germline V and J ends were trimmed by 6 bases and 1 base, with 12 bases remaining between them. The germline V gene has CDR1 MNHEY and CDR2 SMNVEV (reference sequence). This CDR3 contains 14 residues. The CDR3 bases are TGTGCCAGCAGGGTTTACCTAGCGAACACTGAAGCTTTCTTT. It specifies CASRVYLANTEAFF.

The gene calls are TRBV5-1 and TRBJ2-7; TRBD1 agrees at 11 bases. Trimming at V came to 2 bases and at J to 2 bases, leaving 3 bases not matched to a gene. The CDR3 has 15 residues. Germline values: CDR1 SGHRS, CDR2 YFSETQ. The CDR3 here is CASSFGQGAAYEQYF. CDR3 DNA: TGCGCCAGCAGCTTCGGACAGGGGGCAGCCTACGAGCAGTACTTC. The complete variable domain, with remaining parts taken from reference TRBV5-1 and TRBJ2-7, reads KAGVTQTPRYLIKTRGQQVTLSCSPISGHRSVSWYQQTPGQGLQFLFEYFSETQRNKGNFPGRFSGRQFSNSRSEMNVSTLELGDSALYLCASSFGQGAAYEQYFGPGTRLTVT.

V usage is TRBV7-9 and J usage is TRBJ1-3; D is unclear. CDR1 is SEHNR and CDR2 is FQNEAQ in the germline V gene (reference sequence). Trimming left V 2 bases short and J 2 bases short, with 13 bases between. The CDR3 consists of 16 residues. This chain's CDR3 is CASSLSYGMTGNTIYF. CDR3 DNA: TGTGCCAGCAGCTTATCGTACGGGATGACTGGAAACACCATATATTTT.

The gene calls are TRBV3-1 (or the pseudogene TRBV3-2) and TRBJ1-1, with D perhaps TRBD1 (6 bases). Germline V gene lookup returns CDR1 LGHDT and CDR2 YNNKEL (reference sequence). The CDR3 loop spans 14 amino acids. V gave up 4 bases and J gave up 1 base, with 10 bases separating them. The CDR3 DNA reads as TGTGCCAGCAGCCGACAGGCGGGGAACACTGAAGCTTTCTTT. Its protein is CASSRQAGNTEAFF.